A selection of T cell receptor beta chains follows, all from one sample in a study of molecular identifiers for immune sequencing clone quantification. TCRdb re-called the PCR reads through MiXCR, storing one row per CDR3 protein. The table lists hundreds of thousands of distinct CDR3 sequences, about 25% of them singletons, with about 0.81% in the top ten. Sequencing was performed on naive CD8+ T cells from blood, with Jurkat cell RNA spiked in. The origin of the receptors is a human donor in good health. Some libraries in this study had Jurkat cell RNA spiked in. The CDR3 runs from the conserved cysteine through the conserved F or W. D genes are given only for firm matches. Clone size is not always given. Where it is, it says once, few, many or a class for expanded clones.

>TRBD1|TRBJ2-5|TRBV5-4|many
CASSGDSLETQYF
TGTGCCAGCAGCGGGGACAGTCTAGAGACCCAGTACTTC
>-|TRBJ2-3|TRBV20-1|few
CSARDLASAKATDTQYF
TGCAGTGCTAGAGATCTGGCTAGCGCGAAGGCGACAGATACGCAGTATTTT
>TRBD2|TRBJ2-7|TRBV28|few
CASSLPLAGVGYGIYEQYF
TGTGCCAGCAGTTTACCCCTAGCGGGAGTAGGGTATGGGATTTACGAGCAGTACTTC
>TRBD2|TRBJ2-7|TRBV20-1|-
CSAFYLGTSQKLSYEQYF
TGCAGTGCCTTTTACCTCGGGACTAGCCAGAAACTCTCCTACGAGCAGTACTTC
>-|TRBJ1-4|TRBV28|few
CASSSNDEKLFF
TGTGCCAGCAGTTCCAACGATGAAAAACTGTTTTTT
>-|TRBJ1-2|TRBV7-8|few
CASSKGEIDDYGYTF
TGTGCCAGCAGTAAAGGGGAAATTGATGACTATGGCTACACCTTC
>TRBD2|TRBJ2-7|TRBV4-1|-
CASSQVERGGYGQYF
TGCGCCAGCAGCCAAGTCGAGCGGGGGGGCTACGGGCAGTACTTC
>TRBD1|TRBJ2-7|TRBV12-3/TRBV12-4|-
CASRPGQNTYEQYF
TGTGCCAGCCGCCCGGGACAGAATACCTACGAGCAGTACTTC
>-|TRBJ2-6|TRBV5-5|many
CASSLEQVGSGANVLTF
TGTGCCAGCAGCTTGGAACAGGTTGGCTCTGGGGCCAACGTCCTGACTTTC
>-|TRBJ2-5|TRBV7-9|few
CASSSLEQETQYF
TGTGCCAGCAGCTCTCTGGAGCAAGAGACCCAGTACTTC
>-|TRBJ1-1|TRBV4-3|-
CASSPLLISGTEAFF
TGCGCCAGCAGCCCCCTTTTGATTTCGGGTACTGAAGCTTTCTTT
>-|TRBJ1-2|TRBV5-5|many
CASSPPPGQGLGYTF
TGTGCCAGCAGCCCACCGCCCGGCCAGGGGCTTGGCTACACCTTC
>-|TRBJ1-1|TRBV30|many
CAWSIGQNTEAFF
TGTGCCTGGAGTATTGGACAGAACACTGAAGCTTTCTTT
>TRBD2|TRBJ2-3|TRBV11-2|-
CASSVIAGGSTDTQYF
TGTGCCAGCAGCGTAATAGCGGGAGGTAGCACAGATACGCAGTATTTT
>TRBD2|TRBJ2-3|TRBV10-3|many
CAISDGSGGDTDTQYF
TGTGCCATCAGTGATGGTAGCGGGGGTGACACAGATACGCAGTATTTT
>-|TRBJ2-4|TRBV7-9|many
CASRDGKNIQYF
TGTGCCAGCAGGGACGGGAAAAACATTCAGTACTTC
>-|TRBJ2-7|TRBV7-9|few
CASSLSGGWYEQYF
TGTGCCAGCAGCTTATCCGGGGGCTGGTACGAGCAGTACTTC
>-|TRBJ2-3|TRBV10-3|once
CAISEQGTPDTQYF
TGCGCCATCAGTGAGCAGGGGACCCCAGATACGCAGTATTTT
>-|TRBJ2-7|TRBV11-2|few
CASSLGSGDPYEQYF
TGTGCCAGCAGCTTGGGGTCGGGGGACCCCTACGAGCAGTACTTC
>-|TRBJ2-7|TRBV4-1|-
CASSQAWGGGQYF
TGCGCCAGCAGCCAAGCGTGGGGAGGCGGGCAGTACTTC
>TRBD2|TRBJ2-2|TRBV7-6|-
CASSLSGGPTGELFF
TGTGCCAGCAGCTTAAGCGGGGGGCCCACCGGGGAGCTGTTTTTT
>TRBD2|TRBJ2-3|TRBV4-3|many
CASSSGGGLGTDTQYF
TGCGCCAGCAGCTCCGGGGGAGGGCTGGGCACAGATACGCAGTATTTT
>TRBD2|TRBJ2-3|TRBV19|-
CASSIASGGEGTQYF
TGTGCCAGTAGTATAGCAAGCGGGGGGGAGGGTACGCAGTATTTT
>-|TRBJ2-2|TRBV27|-
CASSLIAQNTGELFF
TGTGCCAGCAGTTTAATCGCCCAGAACACCGGGGAGCTGTTTTTT
>-|TRBJ2-3|TRBV4-1|few
CASSQVGGFTDTQYF
TGCGCCAGCAGCCAGGTTGGCGGGTTTACAGATACGCAGTATTTT
>-|TRBJ2-3|TRBV5-6|-
CASSLTEIHQEFADTQYF
TGTGCCAGCAGCCTGACAGAGATACATCAAGAATTCGCAGATACGCAGTATTTC
>-|TRBJ2-1|TRBV30|few
CAWSDNTYNEQFF
TGTGCCTGGAGTGACAACACTTACAATGAGCAGTTCTTC
>-|TRBJ1-2|TRBV2|-
CASSELGAQDGYTF
TGTGCCAGCAGTGAACTGGGGGCGCAGGATGGCTACACCTTC
>-|TRBJ2-7|TRBV13|-
CASGLGSSYEQYF
TGTGCCAGTGGACTGGGAAGCTCCTACGAGCAGTACTTC
>-|TRBJ2-7|TRBV13|-
CASYSSRDTLSYEQYF
TGTGCCAGCTACTCAAGCCGGGACACCCTATCCTACGAGCAGTACTTC
>-|TRBJ2-7|TRBV7-3|few
CASSAGHGSYEQYF
TGTGCCAGCAGCGCGGGACACGGCTCCTACGAGCAGTACTTC
>-|TRBJ2-3|TRBV20-1|many
CSARSWGTSLHTDTQYF
TGCAGTGCTAGGTCATGGGGAACTAGCCTTCACACAGATACGCAGTATTTT
>-|TRBJ1-4|TRBV3-1|few
CASLPRDGEKLFF
TGTGCCAGCTTACCCCGGGACGGAGAAAAACTGTTTTTT
>-|TRBJ1-5|TRBV6-5|-
CASRPYREGNQPQHF
TGTGCCAGCAGACCGTACAGGGAGGGCAATCAGCCCCAGCATTTT
>TRBD1|TRBJ1-2|TRBV5-6|many
CASSLGPGTGGPGYTF
TGTGCCAGCAGCTTGGGGCCGGGGACAGGCGGGCCTGGCTACACCTTC
>TRBD2|TRBJ2-1|TRBV6-5|-
CASSYSQPGGSNEQFF
TGTGCCAGCAGTTACTCCCAGCCGGGGGGGAGCAATGAGCAGTTCTTC
>-|TRBJ2-5|TRBV18|many
CASSPFFEETQYF
TGTGCCAGCTCACCATTTTTCGAAGAGACCCAGTACTTC
>-|TRBJ2-7|TRBV7-9|many
CASFAPGDGEYF
TGTGCCAGTTTCGCACCGGGGGACGGGGAGTACTTC
>TRBD1|TRBJ1-2|TRBV28|many
CASSPARGLLTNGYTF
TGTGCCAGCAGTCCTGCGAGGGGGCTACTAACTAATGGCTACACCTTC
>-|TRBJ2-7|TRBV10-3|-
CATLRPNTYYEQYF
TGTGCCACACTCCGGCCCAACACATACTACGAGCAGTACTTC
>TRBD2|TRBJ2-2|TRBV27|few
CASSLSPAGGLTGELFF
TGTGCCAGCAGTTTATCGCCGGCGGGAGGACTTACCGGGGAGCTGTTTTTT
>-|TRBJ2-7|TRBV7-2|few
CASSLALFYEQYF
TGTGCCAGCAGCTTAGCTCTTTTCTACGAGCAGTACTTC
>-|TRBJ2-3|TRBV24-1|many
CATSDPGTSTDTQYF
TGTGCCACCAGTGACCCTGGGACCAGCACAGATACGCAGTATTTT
>-|TRBJ2-7|TRBV7-2|many
CASSLVERPYEQYF
TGTGCCAGCAGCTTAGTTGAGAGGCCCTACGAGCAGTACTTC
>TRBD2|TRBJ2-5|TRBV9|-
CASSALSGGVPETQYF
TGTGCCAGCAGCGCCCTCAGCGGGGGGGTCCCTGAGACCCAGTACTTC
>-|TRBJ1-5|TRBV4-1|many
CASSLVLGDYQPQHF
TGCGCCAGCAGCCTGGTGCTTGGGGATTATCAGCCCCAGCATTTT
>TRBD2|TRBJ2-5|TRBV11-1|-
CASSSRERELETQYF
TGTGCCAGCAGCTCAAGGGAGCGGGAGTTGGAGACCCAGTACTTC
>-|TRBJ1-1|TRBV5-3|-
CATSLGGTTEAFF
TGTGCCACCAGCTTGGGCGGGACCACTGAAGCTTTCTTT
>-|TRBJ1-2|TRBV4-1|few
CASSQVDGGGGYTF
TGCGCCAGCAGCCAAGTTGATGGGGGCGGAGGCTACACCTTC
>-|TRBJ2-3|TRBV27|many
CASSLVGGGSFDTQYF
TGTGCCAGCAGTTTAGTGGGAGGGGGTTCGTTTGATACGCAGTATTTT
>TRBD2|TRBJ2-7|TRBV7-6|once
CASSLESRGAYEQYF
TGTGCCAGCAGCTTAGAAAGTCGGGGGGCCTACGAGCAGTACTTC
>-|TRBJ2-7|TRBV20-1|-
CSASPPDVYEQYF
TGCAGTGCTAGCCCACCTGACGTGTACGAGCAGTACTTC
>TRBD2|TRBJ2-1|TRBV11-2|-
CASSLGPGGYYNEQFF
TGTGCCAGCAGCTTGGGGCCGGGGGGTTACTACAATGAGCAGTTCTTC
>-|TRBJ1-2|TRBV29-1|-
CSVAPTWGAEGIGGYTF
TGCAGCGTTGCACCCACTTGGGGGGCGGAAGGGATTGGTGGCTACACCTTC
>TRBD1|TRBJ1-1|TRBV4-3|-
CASSQDWTGVGLTEAFF
TGCGCCAGCAGCCAAGATTGGACAGGGGTCGGTTTAACTGAAGCTTTCTTT
>-|TRBJ2-7|TRBV7-9|few
CASSPLGAGDSYEQYF
TGTGCCAGCAGCCCCCTTGGAGCGGGCGATTCCTACGAGCAGTACTTC
>-|TRBJ1-6|TRBV21-1|-
CASSKDPGISYNSPLHF
TGTGCCAGCAGCAAAGACCCGGGGATCTCCTATAATTCACCCCTCCACTTT
>-|TRBJ2-3|TRBV27|many
CASSPLPPDTQYF
TGTGCCAGCAGTCCCCTCCCCCCAGATACGCAGTATTTT
>TRBD1|TRBJ2-3|TRBV27|-
CASSLVGQGTDMQYF
TGTGCCAGCAGTTTGGTGGGACAGGGCACAGATATGCAGTATTTT
>TRBD1|TRBJ1-5|TRBV5-5|-
CASSLSADRVHEPQHF
TGTGCCAGCAGCTTGAGCGCGGACAGGGTTCACGAGCCCCAGCATTTT